Shown below are 28 T cell receptor beta chains from a single sample sequenced in a study of blood T cell repertoires in COVID-19. TCRdb's copy holds only in-frame clones and misses some; the assay was immunoSEQ multiplex PCR. The sample consists of approximately 74,000 clones, roughly 80% of them appearing once. Sequenced sample: peripheral blood. The receptor set was obtained from a woman at least 80 years old with active or convalescent COVID-19.

The chain combines TRBV5-6 with TRBJ2-1; weak D call: TRBD2 (6 bases). CDR1 and CDR2 (germline): SGHDT, YYEEEE. CDR3 length: 14 residues. The germline V and J ends were trimmed by 0 bases and 5 bases, with 9 bases remaining between them. The CDR3 region has the DNA TGTGCCAGCAGCTTGGTAGTAGCGGACAATGAGCAGTTCTTC. Translation: CASSLVVADNEQFF.

The V call is TRBV3-1 (or the pseudogene TRBV3-2), the J call TRBJ1-2; D perhaps matches TRBD1 (5 bases). CDR3 size: 14 residues. With 1 base removed from V and 5 bases from J, the gap between germline ends came to 11 bases. Germline V gene data show CDR1 as LGHDT and CDR2 as YNNKEL (reference sequence). The DNA of the CDR3 is TGTGCCAGCAGCCAAGCGCAGGGTCAGTATGGCTACACCTTC. Its translation is CASSQAQGQYGYTF.

In this sample, this clone turned up a few times. The CDR3 protein is CATSSGTSGTEQYF. Written as DNA, the CDR3 is TGTGCCACCAGCAGCGGGACTAGCGGGACCGAGCAGTACTTC. The chain joins TRBV15 to TRBJ2-7; 13 nucleotides agree with TRBD2. CDR1 LNHNV and CDR2 YYDKDF come from the germline V gene (reference sequence). V shed 3 bases and J 6 bases; nucleotides not matched to a gene: 2. The CDR3 is 14 residues long.

This rearrangement joins TRBV7-9 to TRBJ2-2; 8 bases fit TRBD1. The V segment lost 6 bases and the J segment 9 bases; nucleotides outside the gene matches: 12. This CDR3 contains 15 residues. Looked up from germline, CDR1 is SEHNR and CDR2 is FQNEAQ (reference sequence). DNA for the CDR3: TGTGCCAGCAGACCGGGACAGGCACCACTCCGGGAGCTGTTTTTT. Its protein is CASRPGQAPLRELFF.

This clone was counted once. This sequence joins TRBV4-3 and TRBJ1-5, with TRBD1 matching 8 bases. The V gene's germline CDR1 is LGHNA and CDR2 YSLEER. The CDR3 length is 17 residues. V lost 0 bases and J lost 2; bases outside the gene matches: 6. The CDR3 coding sequence is TGCGCCAGCAGCCAAGATGGGACAGGACGTGGCAATCAGCCCCAGCATTTT. Its protein product is CASSQDGTGRGNQPQHF.

The chain employs TRBV28 and TRBJ2-3, with D possibly matching TRBD1 (7 bases). Germline V gene sequence: CDR1 MDHEN, CDR2 SYDVKM. Trimming left V 7 bases short and J 2 bases short, with 19 bases between. The length of the CDR3 is 16 residues. The CDR3 is CASKAGGTALTDTQYF. As DNA, the CDR3 is TGTGCCAGCAAAGCTGGGGGGACAGCTCTCACAGATACGCAGTATTTT.

The chain couples TRBV5-1 to TRBJ1-2; 8 bases match TRBD1. From germline, CDR1 is SGHRS and CDR2 YFSETQ. V shed 1 base, J shed 5 bases, and the junction held 13 bases outside the gene matches. The CDR3 is 17 residues long. CDR3 loop: CASSLSFGQGTRYGYTF. CDR3 DNA sequence: TGCGCCAGCAGCTTGAGTTTCGGACAGGGAACAAGGTATGGCTACACCTTC.

The chain joins TRBV11-3 to TRBJ2-7, with a weak D call TRBD1 (6 bases). The CDR3 covers 12 residues. Germline loops: CDR1 SGHNT, CDR2 YENEEA. The V end was cut by 5 bases, the J end by 5 bases, with 10 bases between. The CDR3: CASSRQVNEQYF. In DNA, the CDR3 is TGTGCCAGCAGCCGACAGGTCAACGAGCAGTACTTC.

The gene calls are TRBV19 and TRBJ2-1, with 9 bases lining up with TRBD2. CDR3 length equals 15 residues. Germline trimming cut 5 bases from V and 6 bases from J; bases unmatched to any gene: 8. CDR1 is LNHDA and CDR2 is SQIVND in the germline V gene (reference sequence). CDR3 DNA: TGTGCCAGTAGTCTCCCGGGACTAGCACGCAATGAGCAGTTCTTC. Its translation: CASSLPGLARNEQFF.

In this sample, this clone turned up a few times. This chain joins TRBV10-3 and TRBJ2-3; TRBD2 matches at 10 bases. This CDR3 spans 15 amino acids. V was pared by 10 bases and J by 4 bases, with 11 bases of the junction left unmatched. Per the germline V gene, CDR1 is ENHRY and CDR2 is SYGVKD. The CDR3 region is CATGTAGGHADTQYF. For the CDR3, the DNA is TGTGCCACCGGAACAGCGGGGGGGCATGCAGATACGCAGTATTTT.

The rearrangement links TRBV24-1 to TRBJ2-3; perhaps TRBD2 as D (6 bases). Looked up from germline, CDR1 is KGHDR and CDR2 is SFDVKD. V was cut by 5 bases and J by 4 bases, with 9 bases left in between. The CDR3 contains 13 residues. The CDR3 region is CATSVSGADTQYF. Here the CDR3 DNA reads TGTGCCACCAGTGTTTCGGGGGCAGATACGCAGTATTTT.

The V gene is TRBV10-3, the J gene TRBJ2-7, with 7 bases fitting TRBD2. The trim removed 8 bases at V and 5 bases at J, leaving 9 bases unmatched. Germline V gene lookup returns CDR1 ENHRY and CDR2 SYGVKD. The CDR3 runs to 13 residues. The CDR3 is CAIRAGGRDEQYF. As DNA, the CDR3 is TGTGCCATCCGAGCTGGCGGGAGAGACGAGCAGTACTTC.

The chain links TRBV4-1 to TRBJ2-3; D not resolved. Germline V gene sequence: CDR1 MGHRA, CDR2 YSYEKL. The CDR3 covers 15 residues. Deletions cut 4 bases from V and 0 bases from J, with 11 bases between. Here the CDR3 reads CASSPLGLSTDTQYF. CDR3 DNA sequence: TGCGCCAGCAGCCCCTTGGGCCTTAGCACAGATACGCAGTATTTT.

This rearrangement joins TRBV19 to TRBJ1-5, with 7 bases fitting TRBD1. Germline lookup yields CDR1 LNHDA and CDR2 SQIVND (reference sequence). This CDR3 contains 16 residues. The V segment lost 7 bases and the J segment 0 bases; nucleotides outside the gene matches: 9. The CDR3 region is CASIRQGGYSNQPQHF. CDR3 nucleotides: TGTGCCAGTATCCGGCAGGGGGGTTATAGCAATCAGCCCCAGCATTTT.

The gene calls are TRBV5-1 and TRBJ2-5, with a possible D match to TRBD1 (5 bases). V was trimmed by 4 bases and J by 6 bases, leaving 13 bases between them. Germline CDR1 reads SGHRS; CDR2 reads YFSETQ. The CDR3 runs to 13 residues. The CDR3 region has the DNA TGCGCCAGCAGCCAAGACAGTAGCAAGACCCAGTACTTC. As protein: CASSQDSSKTQYF.

Remarks on this clone: A read error may account for a junction end that differs from germline. At the DNA level, this CDR3 is encoded by other sequences in the same sample as well. This rearrangement joins TRBV18 to TRBJ1-3; 8 bases are a match to TRBD1. CDR1 is KGHSH and CDR2 is LQKENI in the germline V gene. The CDR3 has 14 amino acids. The CDR3 here is CASSPQGAGNTIYF. CDR3 DNA sequence: TGTGCCAGCTCGCCACAGGGGGCTGGAAACACCATATATTTT.

The chain is built from TRBV7-8 and TRBJ2-1; 13 bases match TRBD2. CDR1 and CDR2 (germline): SGHVS, FQNEAQ. The J segment lost 9 bases and the V segment lost 6 bases, leaving 5 bases of the junction unmatched. This CDR3 is built from 14 residues. This CDR3 reads CASSRTSGSLEQFF. In DNA, the CDR3 is TGTGCCAGCAGTCGGACTAGCGGGAGCCTTGAGCAGTTCTTC.

This clone came up once. The gene calls are TRBV6-5 and TRBJ1-1, with D unresolved. The CDR3 is 12 residues long. Germline values: CDR1 MNHEY, CDR2 SVGAGI. V was shortened by 7 bases and J by 7 bases, with 13 bases between the two germline ends. The DNA for the CDR3 is TGTGCCAGCACGGATGGACTGATTGAAGCTTTCTTT. This translates into CASTDGLIEAFF.

The chain carries TRBV11-3 and TRBJ1-1; possible D gene TRBD1, 5 bases. Germline V gene sequence: CDR1 SGHNT, CDR2 YENEEA. With 3 bases removed from V and 1 base from J, the gap between germline ends came to 9 bases. This CDR3 spans 14 amino acids. This CDR3 is CASSLVGGNTEAFF. The DNA for the CDR3 is TGTGCCAGCAGCTTGGTCGGGGGGAACACTGAAGCTTTCTTT.

This clone was seen more than once but under ten times. The chain employs TRBV6-2 or TRBV6-3 and TRBJ2-2; TRBD1 aligns across 8 bases. Per germline, CDR1 MNHEY and CDR2 SVGEGT. The CDR3 consists of 17 residues. Trimming took 5 bases from V and 4 from J; bases not matched to a gene: 12. The CDR3: CASSKGPYQGATGELFF. CDR3 DNA sequence: TGTGCCAGCAGTAAAGGGCCGTACCAGGGGGCCACCGGGGAGCTGTTTTTT.

V is TRBV19 and J is TRBJ1-1; D is undetermined. V was trimmed by 6 bases and J by 11 bases, leaving 19 bases between them. The CDR3 runs to 13 residues. Germline-derived CDR1 and CDR2 are LNHDA and SQIVND (reference sequence). The CDR3 sequence: CASRVGVQGRAFF. In DNA, the CDR3 is TGTGCCAGTAGGGTCGGAGTCCAAGGGAGGGCTTTCTTT. Full variable domain (rest looked up from reference TRBV19 and TRBJ1-1): DGGITQSPKYLFRKEGQNVTLSCEQNLNHDAMYWYRQDPGQGLRLIYYSQIVNDFQKGDIAEGYSVSREKKESFPLTVTSAQKNPTAFYLCASRVGVQGRAFFGQGTRLTVV.

J is TRBJ2-2 and V is TRBV6-6; 11 bases agree with TRBD2. The germline gives CDR1 MNHNY, CDR2 SVGAGI (reference sequence). The V segment lost 8 bases and the J segment 4 bases; nucleotides outside the gene matches: 3. The CDR3 totals 14 residues. The DNA of the CDR3 is TGTGCCAGCGGCACTAGCGGGGGCACCGGGGAGCTGTTTTTT. Translated, it gives CASGTSGGTGELFF.

For the CDR3, the DNA is TGCGCCAGCAGCCCCGAGCTGATAGCGGGAAGCGAGCAGTACTTC. It translates to CASSPELIAGSEQYF. This chain connects TRBV4-3 to TRBJ2-7; 8 positions agree with TRBD2. The junction had 11 bases not matched to a gene; V was cut back by 4 bases and J by 6 bases. Germline CDR1 LGHNA, CDR2 YSLEER. The CDR3 has 15 residues.

The chain combines TRBV7-2 with TRBJ2-3; tentative D call: TRBD1 (6 bases). The germline V gene has CDR1 SGHTA and CDR2 FQGNSA. The CDR3 covers 14 residues. V was shortened by 3 bases and J by 4 bases, with 11 bases between the two germline ends. The chain's CDR3 is CASSFNRVADTQYF. The CDR3, as DNA: TGTGCCAGCAGCTTTAACAGGGTGGCAGATACGCAGTATTTT.

Only a few counts were recorded for this clone. This rearrangement joins TRBV2 to TRBJ2-7; tentative D call: TRBD1 (5 bases). Germline V gives CDR1 SNHLY, CDR2 FYNNEI. Between the trimmed V and J ends, which lost 5 bases and 5 bases, there was a span of 13 bases. The CDR3 runs to 13 residues. The CDR3 region has the DNA TGTGCCAGCAGTCCTAGGGGTTTCGACGAGCAGTACTTC. It encodes CASSPRGFDEQYF.

The sample holds one count of this clone. The chain joins TRBV18 to TRBJ2-5; perhaps TRBD1 as D (5 bases). CDR3 length: 13 amino acids. With 3 bases removed from V and 5 bases from J, the gap between germline ends came to 10 bases. Germline CDR1 KGHSH, CDR2 LQKENI. The CDR3 DNA reads TGTGCCAGCTCACCCCAACAGGAGGAGACCCAGTACTTC. It codes for CASSPQQEETQYF.

This chain joins TRBV7-2 and TRBJ2-2, with D perhaps matching TRBD1 (5 bases). This CDR3 spans 15 amino acids. V lost 6 bases to trimming and J lost 2 bases, with 13 bases between them. Germline V lookup: CDR1 SGHTA, CDR2 FQGNSA. Here the CDR3 DNA reads TGTGCCAGCAGACGGGTACAGGTTAACACCGGGGAGCTGTTTTTT. Translating it yields CASRRVQVNTGELFF.

The J gene is TRBJ2-7, the V gene TRBV4-3; TRBD1 is a possible D gene (5 bases). The germline V gene encodes CDR1 LGHNA and CDR2 YSLEER. V gave up 0 bases and J gave up 4 bases, with 7 bases separating them. The CDR3 runs 13 residues. The CDR3 nucleotides read TGCGCCAGCAGCCAAGAGGACAATTACGAGCAGTACTTC. It is translated as CASSQEDNYEQYF.